Below, one TCR beta chain is given with its context. Its matching antigen is unknown. These data come from a study of T cell responses to AZD1222 COVID-19 vaccine. J was trimmed by 6 bases and V by 8 bases; bases with no gene match: 4. This CDR3 has 11 amino acids. Germline loops: CDR1 GTSNPN, CDR2 SVGIG (reference sequence). General study points: Among spike-specific TCRs, nearly half reportedly target unmutated variant regions.

Doses given second, at about 4 or about 12 weeks, were pooled. Sequencing was performed with immunoSEQ multiplex PCR; in TCRdb, only in-frame clones are kept and a portion is missing. Here the sample spans fewer than 120,000 clones, 85% to 90% being singletons. V and J are TRBV30 and TRBJ2-3, with 8 bases fitting TRBD2. The sequencing used peripheral blood, collected 28 days after the second AZD1222 dose. This clonotype originated in an adult who received the AZD1222 COVID-19 vaccine. CDR3 bases: TGTGCCGGGACTAGAGCGGATACGCAGTATTTT. Amino acid sequence: CAGTRADTQYF.